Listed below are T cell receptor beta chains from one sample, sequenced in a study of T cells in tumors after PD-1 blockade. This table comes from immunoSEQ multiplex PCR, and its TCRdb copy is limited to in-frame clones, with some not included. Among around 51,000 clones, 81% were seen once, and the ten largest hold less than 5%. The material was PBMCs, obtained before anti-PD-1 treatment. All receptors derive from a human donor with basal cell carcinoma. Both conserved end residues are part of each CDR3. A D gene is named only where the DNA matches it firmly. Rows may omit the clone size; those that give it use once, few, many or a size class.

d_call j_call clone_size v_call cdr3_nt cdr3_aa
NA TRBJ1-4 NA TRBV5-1 TGCGCCAGCAGCCCGAACCCAGGGAGGGAGGAAAAACTGTTTTTT CASSPNPGREEKLFF
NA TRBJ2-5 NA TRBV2 TGTGCCAGCAGTGACCGCCTGGGGGAGAGGGGGACCCAGTACTTC CASSDRLGERGTQYF
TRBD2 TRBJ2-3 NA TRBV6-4 TGTGCCAGCAGTGCTACTAGCGGGGGTTTCACAGATACGCAGTATTTT CASSATSGGFTDTQYF
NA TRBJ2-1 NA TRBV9 TGTGCCAGCAGCGTAGAAGTCAGCAATGAGCAGTTCTTC CASSVEVSNEQFF
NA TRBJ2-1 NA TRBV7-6 TGTGCCAGCAGCTTAGCTACAGTCTCCTACAATGAGCAGTTCTTC CASSLATVSYNEQFF
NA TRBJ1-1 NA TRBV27 TGTGCCAGCAGTTTAGCGTTTGAGGTGAACACTGAAGCTTTCTTT CASSLAFEVNTEAFF
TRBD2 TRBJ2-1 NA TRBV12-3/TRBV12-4 TGTGCCAGCAGTTCAGGACTAGCCCCCTATTTCTTC CASSSGLAPYFF
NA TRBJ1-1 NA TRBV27 TGTGCCAGCAGTTTGAGATTTACTAACACTGAAGCTTTCTTT CASSLRFTNTEAFF
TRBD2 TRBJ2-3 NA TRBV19 TGTGCCAGTAGTATAGTTGGTAGCGGGGTCACAGATACGCAGTATTTT CASSIVGSGVTDTQYF
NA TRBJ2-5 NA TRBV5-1 TGCGCCAGCCAGGACCAAAGCTGGTACGACCAAGAGACCCAGTACTTC CASQDQSWYDQETQYF
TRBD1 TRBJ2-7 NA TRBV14 TGTGCCAGCAGCCTGGACAGGGCCTACGAGCAGTACTTC CASSLDRAYEQYF
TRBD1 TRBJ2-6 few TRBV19 TGTGCCAGTAGTATAGCGGGACAGGGGTCGATCTCTGGGGCCAACGTCCTGACTTTC CASSIAGQGSISGANVLTF
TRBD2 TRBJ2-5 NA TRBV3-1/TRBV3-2 TGTGCCAGCAGCCCTTGGACTAGCGGGGATCAAGAGACCCAGTACTTC CASSPWTSGDQETQYF
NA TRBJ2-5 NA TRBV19 TGTGCCAGTAGTCCTCAGGGCTCCCAAGAGACCCAGTACTTC CASSPQGSQETQYF
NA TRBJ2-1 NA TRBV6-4 TGTGCCAGCAGTGACTCAGAAGCGCATGAGCAGTTCTTC CASSDSEAHEQFF
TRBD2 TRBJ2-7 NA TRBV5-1 TGCGCCAGCAGCTTGGAGACTAGCGGGGTTTACGAGCAGTACTTC CASSLETSGVYEQYF
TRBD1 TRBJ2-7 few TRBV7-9 TGTGCCAGCAGCGACCGGGACAGGGACTACGAGCAGTACTTC CASSDRDRDYEQYF
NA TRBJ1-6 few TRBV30 TGTGCCTGGAGTGTCGATCGGACACCCCTCCACTTT CAWSVDRTPLHF
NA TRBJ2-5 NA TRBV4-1 TGCGCCAGCAGCCCTCCGGGACTGGGCGGGGAGACCCAGTACTTC CASSPPGLGGETQYF
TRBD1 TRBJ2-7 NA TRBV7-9 TGTGCCAGCAGCTCTGGACAGGGGGGGTACGAGCAGTACTTC CASSSGQGGYEQYF
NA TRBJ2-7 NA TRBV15 TGTGCCACCAGCAGAGATTTGGGGGAGCAGTACTTC CATSRDLGEQYF
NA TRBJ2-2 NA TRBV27 TGTGCCAGCAGTTTGGTCGGCACCGGGGAGCTGTTTTTT CASSLVGTGELFF
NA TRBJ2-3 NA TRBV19 TGTGCCAGTAGTACCCAAATCGCAGATACGCAGTATTTT CASSTQIADTQYF
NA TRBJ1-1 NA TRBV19 TGTGCCAGTAGTATTGGCGGAAAGACTGAAGCTTTCTTT CASSIGGKTEAFF
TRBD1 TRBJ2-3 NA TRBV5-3 TGTGCCAGAAGCTTGGGCCGGACAGGTATCGATGTGTTTGATACGCAGTATTTT CARSLGRTGIDVFDTQYF
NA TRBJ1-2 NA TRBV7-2 TGTGCCAGCAGCTTGAGACACCTAATGTCCTATGGCTACACCTTC CASSLRHLMSYGYTF
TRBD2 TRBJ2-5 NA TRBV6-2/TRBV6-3 TGTGCCAGCAGTTACCCCAGTGGCGGGGGGGCCGGGGAGACCCAGTACTTC CASSYPSGGGAGETQYF
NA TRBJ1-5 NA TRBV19 TGTGCCAGTAGTCCTAGGGTTAGCAATCAGCCCCAGCATTTT CASSPRVSNQPQHF
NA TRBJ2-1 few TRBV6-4 TGTGCCAGCAGTGACTCGAGGCAGGGAGAGTACAATGAGCAGTTCTTC CASSDSRQGEYNEQFF
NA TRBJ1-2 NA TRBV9 TGTGCCAGCAGCGTAGAATCGGTCGGCTATGGCTACACCTTC CASSVESVGYGYTF
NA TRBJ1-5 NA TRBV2 TGTGCCAGCAGTGCCGAGTGGGTATATAGCAATCAGCCCCAGCATTTT CASSAEWVYSNQPQHF
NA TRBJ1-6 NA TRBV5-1 TGCGCCAGCAGCTTGGCCCTTTCCGACAGAGATATTAATTCACCCCTCCACTTT CASSLALSDRDINSPLHF
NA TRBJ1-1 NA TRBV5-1 TGCGCCAGCAGCTTGATCCCAGAGAACACTGAAGCTTTCTTT CASSLIPENTEAFF
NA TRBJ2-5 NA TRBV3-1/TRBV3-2 TGTGCCAGCAGCCCCTTGTGGATCTCCCAAGAGACCCAGTACTTC CASSPLWISQETQYF
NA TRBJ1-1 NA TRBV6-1 TGTGCCAGCAGTGAAGTCGTCGGACAGAGCACTGAAGCTTTCTTT CASSEVVGQSTEAFF
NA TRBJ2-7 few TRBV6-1 TGTGCCAGCAGTGAAGAAGGAGGGGGTTCCTACGAGCAGTACTTC CASSEEGGGSYEQYF
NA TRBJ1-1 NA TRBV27 TGTGCCAGCAGTTTTATGGGCACTGAAGCTTTCTTT CASSFMGTEAFF
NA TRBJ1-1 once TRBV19 TGTGCCAGTAGTCCTCGTGAGTGGACTGAAGCTTTCTTT CASSPREWTEAFF
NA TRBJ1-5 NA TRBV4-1 TGCGCCAGCAGCCAAGGACAGGATAGCAATCAGCCCCAGCATTTT CASSQGQDSNQPQHF
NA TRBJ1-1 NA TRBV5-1 TGCGCCAGCAGCCCGTGGGGGGTCATGAACACTGAAGCTTTCTTT CASSPWGVMNTEAFF
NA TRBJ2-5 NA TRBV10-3 TGTGCCATCAGTGAGTCCTTACAGACCCAGTACTTC CAISESLQTQYF
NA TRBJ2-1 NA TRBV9 TGTGCCAGCAGCGTAGGGGCGGTCAAGGGCTATGAGCAGTTCTTC CASSVGAVKGYEQFF
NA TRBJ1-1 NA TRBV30 TGTGCCTGGAGGGAACAGCAGAACACTGAAGCTTTCTTT CAWREQQNTEAFF
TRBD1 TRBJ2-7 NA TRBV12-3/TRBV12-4 TGTGCCAGCACCCCTAAGGACAGGGCCGGGCAGTACTTC CASTPKDRAGQYF
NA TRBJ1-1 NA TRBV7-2 TGTGCCAGCCGCCACGAAGGGTACACTGAAGCTTTCTTT CASRHEGYTEAFF
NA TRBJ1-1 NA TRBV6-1 TGTGCCAGCAGGACCGACCTTGAAGCTTTCTTT CASRTDLEAFF
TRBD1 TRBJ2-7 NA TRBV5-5 TGTGCCAGCAGCCCGACAGGGAACGAGCAGTACTTC CASSPTGNEQYF
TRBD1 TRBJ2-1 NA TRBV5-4 TGTGCCAGCAGATCACAGGGGAGCTCCTACAATGAGCAGTTCTTC CASRSQGSSYNEQFF
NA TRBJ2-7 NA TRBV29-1 TGCAGCGTTCGCCCGAGCTCCTACGAGCAGTACTTC CSVRPSSYEQYF
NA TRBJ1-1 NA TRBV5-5 TGTGCCAGCAGCCTCCGGGCCCTCGCGGTGGCTTTCTTT CASSLRALAVAFF
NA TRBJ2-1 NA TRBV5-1 TGCGCCAGCAGCTTGGGGGTCCAACCCAATGAGCAGTTCTTC CASSLGVQPNEQFF
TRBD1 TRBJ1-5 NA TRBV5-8 TGTGCCAGCAGGGGCAGGGGGATCAATCAGCCCCAGCATTTT CASRGRGINQPQHF
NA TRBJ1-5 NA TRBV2 TGTGCCAGCAGTGAGGCCCGGGGCAATCAGCCCCAGCATTTT CASSEARGNQPQHF
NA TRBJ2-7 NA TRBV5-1 TGCGCCAGCAGCTTGGCCTCGGGGACACTCGAGCAGTACTTC CASSLASGTLEQYF
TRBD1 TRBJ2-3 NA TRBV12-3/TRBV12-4 TGTGCCAGCAGTACAGGGGCAATCCAGTATTTT CASSTGAIQYF